One and the same sample provided the 22 T cell receptor beta chains below, sequenced in a study of blood T cells in healthy people across ages. The authors ran a second PCR of roughly 6 to 12 cycles using a sample-barcoded 5' primer and a J-beta primer mix. TCRdb called the 5' RACE reads again in MiXCR, with one record for every CDR3 protein. This table has over a million distinct CDR3 sequences, under 55% appearing once. The sample was blood. Every receptor here comes from a woman in her sixties or seventies in good health.

The chain has TRBV2 and TRBJ2-1; 10 bases align to TRBD1. Trimming cost V 6 bases and J 13 bases; bases outside gene matches: 9. Germline V CDR1 and CDR2: SNHLY, FYNNEI. The length of the CDR3 is 13 residues. CDR3 residues: CASRTGGGETQFF. The CDR3 coding sequence is TGTGCCAGCAGGACAGGGGGCGGGGAGACCCAGTTCTTC.

CDR3 sequence reads: CASSLEAAENDGYTF. The CDR3 region has the DNA TGTGCCAGCAGCTTAGAGGCGGCAGAGAACGATGGCTACACCTTC. The chain joins TRBV11-2 to TRBJ1-2; D unresolved. Germline V gene data show CDR1 as SGHAT and CDR2 as FQNNGV. The CDR3 runs to 15 residues. V dropped 0 bases and J dropped 6 bases, with 14 bases sitting between them.

On this clonotype itself: This clone may be a read error of a much larger clone one base away. The chain is built from TRBV4-2 and TRBJ2-3, with D perhaps TRBD1 or TRBD2 (5 bases each). Germline V gene data show CDR1 as LGHNA and CDR2 as YNFKEQ. This CDR3 spans 15 amino acids. This CDR3 reads CARSQGVGGGDTQYF. DNA for the CDR3: TGTGCCCGCAGCCAGGGAGTAGGCGGTGGGGATACGCAGTATTTT.

This chain connects TRBV18 to TRBJ2-7; TRBD1 aligns across 9 bases. There are 15 residues in the CDR3. V was clipped by 1 base and J by 6 bases; unmatched bases: 7. Per the germline V gene, CDR1 is KGHSH and CDR2 is LQKENI. CDR3 residues: CASSPLSDRGGEQYF. CDR3 bases: TGTGCCAGCTCACCACTGAGTGACAGGGGGGGCGAGCAGTACTTC.

V usage is TRBV12-3 or TRBV12-4 and J usage is TRBJ2-3; possible D gene TRBD2, 6 bases. V dropped 6 bases and J dropped 1 base, with 14 bases sitting between them. The CDR3 is 15 residues long. The CDR3 nucleotides are TGTGCCAGCAGGCCGCCGGGACTGGGCACAGATACGCAGTATTTT. Amino acid sequence: CASRPPGLGTDTQYF.

J is TRBJ2-7 and V is TRBV25-1; TRBD2 agrees at 10 bases. Germline V gene data show CDR1 as MGHDK and CDR2 as SYGVNS. The CDR3 has 17 residues. V lost 10 bases and J lost 1; bases outside the gene matches: 16. The CDR3 protein is CAIPTSGPLRISYEQYF. CDR3 bases: TGTGCCATCCCGACTAGCGGGCCCCTTAGAATTTCCTACGAGCAGTACTTC.

This chain joins TRBV7-2 and TRBJ2-5; TRBD1 matches at 7 bases. Germline CDR1 and CDR2: SGHTA and FQGNSA. V dropped 5 bases and J dropped 5; count of bases not matched to a gene: 11. The CDR3 covers 15 residues. CDR3 sequence: CASSRSTGKGETQYF. Written as DNA, the CDR3 is TGTGCCAGCAGCCGATCGACAGGGAAGGGGGAGACCCAGTACTTC.

The chain uses TRBV14 and TRBJ1-1; D not certain. CDR3 length: 15 amino acids. V shed 0 bases and J shed 3 bases, with 11 bases lying between them. From germline, CDR1 is SGHDN and CDR2 FVKESK. CDR3 sequence (DNA): TGTGCCAGCAGCCAAGACTTTGCTGGGGACACTGAAGCTTTCTTT. This gives the protein CASSQDFAGDTEAFF.

The chain is built from TRBV27 and TRBJ2-1; the D gene is possibly TRBD2 (5 bases). V dropped 5 bases and J dropped 7 bases, with 21 bases sitting between them. The germline V gene encodes CDR1 MNHEY and CDR2 SMNVEV (reference sequence). This CDR3 contains 16 residues. This CDR3 is CASSQRVLVLKNEQFF. In nucleotides, the CDR3 is TGTGCCAGCAGTCAAAGGGTACTAGTGTTGAAGAATGAGCAGTTCTTC.

V usage is TRBV5-1 and J usage is TRBJ2-4; 12 nucleotides line up with TRBD2. The J call may be faulty, since TRBJ2-7 better matches the DNA end. The CDR3 is 16 residues long. CDR1 is SGHRS, CDR2 YFSETQ, per germline. The CDR3 protein is CASSQRPSGRAYEQYF. DNA of the CDR3: TGCGCCAGCAGCCAGCGCCCTAGCGGGAGGGCCTACGAGCAGTACTTC.

This chain joins TRBV20-1 and TRBJ2-1, with 7 bases lining up with TRBD2. Germline V gene data show CDR1 as DFQATT and CDR2 as SNEGSKA (reference sequence). The CDR3 covers 12 residues. The V and J ends lost 5 bases and 11 bases, in that order; junction bases with no gene match: 9. CDR3 DNA sequence: TGCAGTGCTGGAGCGGGATCGAGCCAGCAGTTCTTC. Translation gives CSAGAGSSQQFF.

V usage is TRBV20-1 and J usage is TRBJ2-1; D is ambiguous. In germline, CDR1 is DFQATT, CDR2 SNEGSKA (reference sequence). CDR3 length: 15 amino acids. V lost 1 base and J lost 6, with 16 bases in between. The DNA of the CDR3 is TGCAGTGCTAGAGGGCGGAAGGGATTTATCAATGAGCAGTTCTTC. The encoded protein is CSARGRKGFINEQFF.

This chain joins TRBV25-1 and TRBJ2-1; 9 nucleotides match TRBD2. The CDR3 consists of 15 residues. Germline V gene lookup returns CDR1 MGHDK and CDR2 SYGVNS. The J segment lost 10 bases and the V segment lost 2 bases, leaving 9 bases of the junction unmatched. The CDR3, as DNA: TGTGCCAGCAGTGAAGTCGCTAGCGGGATTGGAGAGCAGTTCTTC. It codes for CASSEVASGIGEQFF.

The V gene is TRBV5-4, the J gene TRBJ2-1; D is possibly TRBD2 (6 bases). The CDR3 is 16 amino acids. The germline CDR1 and CDR2 sequences are SGHNT and YYREEE (reference sequence). Trimming took off 2 bases at V and 0 bases at J, with 12 bases between the two ends. Written as DNA, the CDR3 is TGTGCCAGCAGCTTCCCGGGGGTTCGCTCCTACAATGAGCAGTTCTTC. The encoded protein is CASSFPGVRSYNEQFF.

This clonotype was seen only a few times. The V and J genes are TRBV15 and TRBJ2-1, with 11 positions matching TRBD2. This CDR3 comprises 16 residues. The V gene's germline CDR1 is LNHNV and CDR2 YYDKDF (reference sequence). The V segment lost 3 bases and the J segment 8 bases; nucleotides outside the gene matches: 9. The CDR3 loop reads CATSRETSGSSDEQFF. In DNA form, the CDR3 reads TGTGCCACCAGCAGGGAAACTAGCGGGAGTTCGGATGAGCAGTTCTTC.

This clonotype was seen only once. The J gene is TRBJ2-5, the V gene TRBV5-1, with no clear D. The germline V gene encodes CDR1 SGHRS and CDR2 YFSETQ. The CDR3 contains 14 residues. V lost 4 bases and J lost 0, with 10 bases in between. CDR3 in amino acids: CASSPTWDQETQYF. In DNA, the CDR3 is TGCGCCAGCAGCCCAACTTGGGACCAAGAGACCCAGTACTTC.

V usage is TRBV20-1 and J usage is TRBJ1-1; TRBD1 matches 7 bases. Trimming removed 6 bases from V and 4 bases from J; junction bases left unmatched: 14. There are 15 residues in the CDR3. Germline loops: CDR1 DFQATT, CDR2 SNEGSKA (reference sequence). CDR3 DNA sequence: TGCAGTGCCAACTTACAGGGGCTGAGGGGCACTGAAGCTTTCTTT. Its translation is CSANLQGLRGTEAFF.

To note about this clonotype: A read error may account for a junction end that differs from germline. The chain recombines TRBV29-1 with TRBJ2-5, with a possible D match to TRBD1 (6 bases). Germline CDR1 SQVTM, CDR2 ANQGSEA. The CDR3 is 16 residues long. The CDR3 loop is CSANQGLLEGEETRYF. DNA for the CDR3: TGCAGCGCCAACCAGGGGCTTCTCGAGGGGGAAGAGACCCGGTACTTC.

A single count supports this clonotype. The chain has TRBV25-1 and TRBJ1-1; D call uncertain. Trimming cost V 1 base and J 5 bases, with 5 bases left between them. The germline V gene encodes CDR1 MGHDK and CDR2 SYGVNS. The CDR3 is 12 amino acids. In nucleotides, the CDR3 is TGTGCCAGCAGTGAATGGTCTACTGAAGCTTTCTTT. Translating it yields CASSEWSTEAFF.

This clonotype occurred many times. The rearrangement links TRBV20-1 to TRBJ1-2; D uncertain. The germline gives CDR1 DFQATT, CDR2 SNEGSKA (reference sequence). This CDR3 is 10 amino acids long. Trimming cost V 7 bases and J 5 bases, with 8 bases left between them. The CDR3 bases are TGCAGTGTTTCGTCTTATGGCTACACCTTC. Translating it yields CSVSSYGYTF.

This clonotype was picked up a small number of times. The rearrangement uses TRBV15 and TRBJ1-6; 8 nucleotides match TRBD1. J gave up 6 bases and V 4 bases, and 8 bases lay outside the gene matches. Germline CDR1 is LNHNV and CDR2 is YYDKDF (reference sequence). CDR3 length: 16 residues. CDR3 nucleotide sequence: TGTGCCACCAGCACTCCTGACAGGGGACCTAATTCACCCCTCCACTTT. Its protein is CATSTPDRGPNSPLHF.

This clonotype was detected only a few times. This chain uses TRBV27 with TRBJ2-5, with D tentatively TRBD1 or TRBD2 (5 bases each). In germline, CDR1 is MNHEY, CDR2 SMNVEV (reference sequence). The CDR3 loop spans 14 amino acids. V lost 6 bases to trimming and J lost 11 bases, with 22 bases between them. CDR3 in amino acids: CASRPTTGMGEQYF. The DNA for the CDR3 is TGTGCCAGCAGACCGACTACCGGGATGGGGGAGCAGTACTTC.